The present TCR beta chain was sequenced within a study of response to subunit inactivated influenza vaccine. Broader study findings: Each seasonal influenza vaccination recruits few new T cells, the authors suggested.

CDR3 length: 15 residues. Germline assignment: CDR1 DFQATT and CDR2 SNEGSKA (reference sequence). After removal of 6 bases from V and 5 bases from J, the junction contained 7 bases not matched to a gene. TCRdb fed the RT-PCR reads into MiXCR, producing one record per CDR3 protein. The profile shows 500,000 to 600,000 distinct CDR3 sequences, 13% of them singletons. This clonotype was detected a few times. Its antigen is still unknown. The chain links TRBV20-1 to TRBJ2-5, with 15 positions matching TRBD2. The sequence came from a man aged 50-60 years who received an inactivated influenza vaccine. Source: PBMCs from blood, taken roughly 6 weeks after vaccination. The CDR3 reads CSAAGLAGGGETQYF. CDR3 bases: TGCAGTGCAGCGGGACTAGCGGGAGGAGGGGAGACCCAGTACTTC.